This T cell receptor (beta chain) was sequenced during a study of shared clonotypes between healthy human individuals. The V end was cut by 4 bases, the J end by 2 bases, with 18 bases between. Germline values: CDR1 SGDLS, CDR2 YYNGEE. The CDR3 extends over 16 amino acids. Data came from immunoSEQ multiplex PCR; TCRdb stores just in-frame clones and leaves some out. The table includes about 2.4 million clones, around 94% detected once. The genes are TRBV9 and TRBJ1-1; D is possibly TRBD1 (5 bases). The sample was naive CD4+ T cells sorted from blood. Subset specified: CD45RA+ positively selected. The TCR originated in a man aged 18-30 years in good health. In nucleotides, the CDR3 is TGTGCCAGCAGCCCATTTGATAGGGGTTTTAACACTGAAGCTTTCTTT. Its protein is CASSPFDRGFNTEAFF.